This T cell receptor beta chain was documented in a study of T cells in localized non-small cell lung cancer. The study, taken as a whole, reports: Appearances in adjacent lung were noted for a median approximately 52 of the top 100 tumor clones. Sequencing was limited to one tumor region, leaving the possibility of heterogeneity open. Among blood samples, higher T cell density accompanied longer overall survival.

Here immunoSEQ multiplex PCR was the method, and the copy in TCRdb shows in-frame clones only, minus some. The data contain some 13,000 clones, around 84% of them singletons. Germline-derived CDR1 and CDR2 are SGHRS and YFSETQ. V shed 3 bases and J shed 0 bases, with 9 bases lying between them. The CDR3 totals 14 residues. In the case of this clone: Its antigen is still unknown.

The chain employs TRBV5-1 and TRBJ1-1; D gene uncertain. Sequencing was performed on peripheral blood, taken before any cancer treatment. The clonotype originates from a male donor at least 60 years old with stage III lung adenocarcinoma. The CDR3 nucleotides are TGCGCCAGCAGCTCCGGTATCATGAACACTGAAGCTTTCTTT. Encoded protein: CASSSGIMNTEAFF.